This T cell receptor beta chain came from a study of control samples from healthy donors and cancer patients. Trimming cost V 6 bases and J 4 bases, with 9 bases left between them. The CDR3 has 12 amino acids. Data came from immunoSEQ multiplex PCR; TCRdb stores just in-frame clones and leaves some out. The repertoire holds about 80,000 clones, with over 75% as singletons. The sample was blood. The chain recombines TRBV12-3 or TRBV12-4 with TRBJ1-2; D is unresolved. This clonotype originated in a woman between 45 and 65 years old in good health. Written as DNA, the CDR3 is TGTGCCAGCAGCAAAGGAACCTATGGCTACACCTTC. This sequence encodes CASSKGTYGYTF.